These 19 T cell receptor beta chains came from one sample sequenced in a study of patients and donors after allogeneic stem cell transplantation. TCRdb recomputed calls from the RT-PCR reads with MiXCR, one row per CDR3 protein. This table has 190,000 or so distinct CDR3 sequences, less than 50% appearing once. Specimen: blood, either unsorted or a sorted T cell fraction (not recorded which). Source of these receptors: a human donor who was either an allogeneic HSCT recipient or a stem cell or donor lymphocyte infusion donor (not recorded which). It is not recorded whose cells these are; they may come from a transplant donor.

This sequence joins TRBV12-3 or TRBV12-4 and TRBJ2-3, with D possibly TRBD2 on 6 matching bases. There are 16 residues in the CDR3. V gave up 5 bases and J gave up 2 bases, with 17 bases separating them. In DNA form, the CDR3 reads TGTGCCAGCAGTCAAAAATGGGGACTTGACACAGATACGCAGTATTTT. It is translated as CASSQKWGLDTDTQYF.

The chain recombines TRBV20-1 with TRBJ1-5; no reliable D call. The CDR3 is 14 amino acids. Germline values: CDR1 DFQATT, CDR2 SNEGSKA (reference sequence). V lost 7 bases to trimming and J lost 2 bases, with 15 bases between them. The CDR3 here is CSVPTHPGNQPQHF. DNA for the CDR3: TGCAGTGTTCCCACGCATCCCGGCAATCAGCCCCAGCATTTT.

This chain uses TRBV12-3 or TRBV12-4 with TRBJ1-1; D call uncertain. The CDR3 contains 13 residues. V gave up 6 bases and J gave up 6 bases, with 14 bases separating them. CDR3 bases: TGTGCCAGCAGCCATTCTACAGACGCTGAAGCTTTCTTT. This encodes CASSHSTDAEAFF.

This clonotype has just a few counts. The chain recombines TRBV12-3 or TRBV12-4 with TRBJ1-1; D remains ambiguous. The V gene lost 10 bases and the J gene lost 5 bases, with 11 bases spanning the gap. The CDR3 length is 11 residues. As DNA, the CDR3 is TGTGCCAATTCCTCGGGGACTGAAGCTTTCTTT. This gives the protein CANSSGTEAFF.

Ten or more counts support this clonotype. This chain uses TRBV18 with TRBJ1-5, with a tentative D call TRBD1 (5 bases). Per the germline V gene, CDR1 is KGHSH and CDR2 is LQKENI. There are 14 residues in the CDR3. The V and J ends lost 6 bases and 3 bases respectively, with 12 bases between them. CDR3 in DNA: TGTGCCAGCTCGGACATAGGGAACAATCAGCCCCAGCATTTT. Translated, it gives CASSDIGNNQPQHF. The full variable domain, rest sourced from reference TRBV18 and TRBJ1-5, is NAGVMQNPRHLVRRRGQEARLRCSPMKGHSHVYWYRQLPEEGLKFMVYLQKENIIDESGMPKERFSAEFPKEGPSILRIQQVVRGDSAAYFCASSDIGNNQPQHFGDGTRLSIL.

This clonotype has a handful of counts. The chain is built from TRBV7-8 and TRBJ1-1; D uncertain. The CDR3 covers 15 residues. The germline gives CDR1 SGHVS, CDR2 FQNEAQ. V was cut by 3 bases and J by 5 bases, with 16 bases left in between. CDR3 nucleotides: TGTGCCAGCAGCTTTGTTGGCTGGGAGGATACTGAAGCTTTCTTT. Amino acid sequence: CASSFVGWEDTEAFF.

The V and J genes are TRBV20-1 and TRBJ2-1, with D perhaps matching TRBD1 (7 bases). V was pared by 3 bases and J by 4 bases, with 19 bases between. The CDR3 runs 16 residues. CDR1 DFQATT and CDR2 SNEGSKA come from the germline V gene (reference sequence). CDR3 nucleotide sequence: TGCAGTGCTAGGGAGGGACGGGACAGCCCTTACAATGAGCAGTTCTTC. Its protein is CSAREGRDSPYNEQFF.

The V call is TRBV7-6, the J call TRBJ1-1; D unclear. Germline V lookup: CDR1 SGHVS, CDR2 FNYEAQ. The CDR3 consists of 14 residues. The V end lost 1 base, the J end lost 2 bases, and 8 bases lay between the germline ends. The CDR3 region has the DNA TGTGCCAGCAGCTTAGGGGTCAGTAACACTGAAGCTTTCTTT. It specifies CASSLGVSNTEAFF.

The J gene is TRBJ1-1, the V gene TRBV7-9; TRBD1 matches 8 bases. Per germline, CDR1 SEHNR and CDR2 FQNEAQ (reference sequence). With 3 bases clipped from V and 1 base from J, the junction kept 4 bases outside the gene matches. The CDR3 is 15 residues long. The chain's CDR3 is CASSFTQGGNTEAFF. As DNA, the CDR3 is TGTGCCAGCAGCTTTACACAGGGGGGGAACACTGAAGCTTTCTTT. Filled out from reference TRBV7-9 and TRBJ1-1, the complete variable domain reads DTGVSQNPRHKITKRGQNVTFRCDPISEHNRLYWYRQTLGQGPEFLTYFQNEAQLEKSRLLSDRFSAERPKGSFSTLEIQRTEQGDSAMYLCASSFTQGGNTEAFFGQGTRLTVV.

The rearrangement uses TRBV5-1 and TRBJ1-6; no clear D gene. With 3 bases removed from V and 8 bases from J, the gap between germline ends came to 15 bases. The CDR3 is 15 amino acids. Germline V gene sequence: CDR1 SGHRS, CDR2 YFSETQ. CDR3 region: CASSWVDTKDSPLHF. CDR3 bases: TGCGCCAGCAGCTGGGTCGACACGAAGGATTCACCCCTCCACTTT.

The chain is built from TRBV20-1 and TRBJ1-2, with D tentatively TRBD1 (6 bases). CDR3 length: 16 amino acids. The V end was cut by 0 bases, the J end by 2 bases, with 16 bases between. CDR1 and CDR2 (germline): DFQATT, SNEGSKA (reference sequence). CDR3 protein: CSARDRPGQGNYGYTF. In DNA, the CDR3 is TGCAGTGCTAGAGACCGACCGGGACAAGGAAACTATGGCTACACCTTC.

The rearrangement joins TRBV5-6 to TRBJ1-2; 11 nucleotides agree with TRBD1. The germline V gene has CDR1 SGHDT and CDR2 YYEEEE. The CDR3 runs 14 residues. V was pared by 4 bases and J by 8 bases, with 7 bases of the junction left unmatched. CDR3 sequence reads: CASSRTGGARGYTF. CDR3 bases: TGTGCCAGCAGCCGGACAGGGGGCGCGAGAGGCTACACCTTC.

The chain links TRBV5-1 to TRBJ2-3; D tentatively reads TRBD1 or TRBD2 (5 bases each). The CDR3 runs 17 residues. V dropped 4 bases and J dropped 0 bases, with 18 bases sitting between them. Germline lookup yields CDR1 SGHRS and CDR2 YFSETQ. The CDR3 nucleotides are TGCGCCAGCAGCCCCGGGGCTAGTCCGACTAGCACAGATACGCAGTATTTT. Its translation: CASSPGASPTSTDTQYF.

This clonotype was observed a handful of times. The V call is TRBV3-1, the J call TRBJ1-2; D perhaps matches TRBD1 (6 bases). The length of the CDR3 is 14 residues. Germline V gene data show CDR1 as LGHDT and CDR2 as YNNKEL (reference sequence). V was cut by 1 base and J by 2 bases, with 8 bases left in between. The chain's CDR3 is CASSQGQANYGYTF. The CDR3 DNA is TGTGCCAGCAGCCAAGGACAGGCGAACTATGGCTACACCTTC.

This clonotype was found a few times. This rearrangement joins TRBV3-1 to TRBJ2-7; D may match TRBD1 or TRBD2 (5 bases each). The CDR3 totals 15 residues. The germline V gene encodes CDR1 LGHDT and CDR2 YNNKEL (reference sequence). The germline V and J ends were trimmed by 4 bases and 0 bases, with 13 bases remaining between them. The CDR3 here is CASSRGTALSYEQYF. CDR3 nucleotide sequence: TGTGCCAGCAGCCGGGGGACGGCTCTCTCCTACGAGCAGTACTTC.

This clonotype was detected a few times. The rearrangement joins TRBV5-5 to TRBJ1-2; the D gene is possibly TRBD1 (6 bases). The germline gives CDR1 SGHKS, CDR2 YYEKEE (reference sequence). V gave up 0 bases and J gave up 7 bases, with 13 bases separating them. The CDR3 is made up of 14 amino acids. The CDR3 loop reads CASSLVPGARGYTF. Here the CDR3 DNA reads TGTGCCAGCAGCTTGGTACCAGGGGCGCGTGGCTACACCTTC.

The J gene is TRBJ2-1, the V gene TRBV7-9; 11 bases line up with TRBD1. V lost 4 bases, J lost 6 bases, and 8 bases stayed unmatched. Germline lookup yields CDR1 SEHNR and CDR2 FQNEAQ (reference sequence). The CDR3 is 16 amino acids. The CDR3 is CASSSPDRGQLNEQFF. For the CDR3, the DNA is TGTGCCAGCAGCTCTCCGGACAGGGGGCAACTCAATGAGCAGTTCTTC.

V and J are TRBV5-1 and TRBJ2-3; D is undetermined. Germline loops: CDR1 SGHRS, CDR2 YFSETQ. CDR3 length equals 15 residues. Between the trimmed V and J ends, which lost 0 bases and 2 bases, there was a span of 10 bases. The CDR3 coding sequence is TGCGCCAGCAGCTTGGACCCGGCATCCACAGATACGCAGTATTTT. Amino acid sequence: CASSLDPASTDTQYF.

The chain employs TRBV2 and TRBJ1-4, with D tentatively TRBD1 (5 bases). CDR3 length: 16 amino acids. Per the germline V gene, CDR1 is SNHLY and CDR2 is FYNNEI. V was trimmed by 5 bases and J by 0 bases, leaving 13 bases between them. DNA of the CDR3: TGTGCCAGCAGTCATGGGACGGTAGCAACTAATGAAAAACTGTTTTTT. Protein: CASSHGTVATNEKLFF.